This T cell receptor beta chain was identified during a study of cytomegalovirus exposure and HLA in healthy donors. In the PCR, 60 Vbeta and 13 Jbeta primers were used. The protocol was immunoSEQ multiplex PCR, while the TCRdb copy is restricted to in-frame clones and leaves out a portion. In all, the sample yields more than 35,000 clones. Study-wide findings and caveats: There were several of the most significant clusters that appeared linked to common viral pathogens in a later analysis. The study assumed roughly uniform donor sequencing depth for presence/absence analyses.

Points on this clone: The target antigen is unknown.

V gave up 0 bases and J gave up 10 bases, with 17 bases separating them. Germline V gene lookup returns CDR1 SGHRS and CDR2 YFSETQ. The CDR3 totals 15 residues. The TCR was taken from a man aged 25-40 years in good health and CMV-seronegative. The chain uses TRBV5-1 and TRBJ2-1; D is possibly TRBD1 (6 bases). What was sequenced was PBMCs. The CDR3 DNA is TGCGCCAGCAGCTTGGCCGGGACAAACAAGGGGGAGCAGTTCTTC. This gives the protein CASSLAGTNKGEQFF.